The subject of this entry is one TCR beta chain. Antigen specificity is unknown. This sample stems from a study of T cell repertoires in cytomegalovirus infection. CDR1 is SGHTA, CDR2 FQGNSA, per germline. The CDR3 contains 15 residues. The V segment lost 1 base and the J segment 7 bases; nucleotides outside the gene matches: 6. TCRdb re-called the reads with MiXCR, one entry per CDR3 protein. The sample carries just under 500,000 distinct CDR3 sequences, about 33% recorded once. This rearrangement joins TRBV7-2 to TRBJ1-5, with 8 bases matching TRBD1. The material sequenced was cultured PBMCs, taken from culture after CMV antigen stimulation. The receptor was isolated from a human donor in good health (CMV status not recorded). Some clones in this sample may be carry-over from other donors' samples. The CDR3 nucleotides read TGTGCCAGCAGCTTAGTCTGGACAGGGCTCCAGCCCCAGCATTTT. Translation gives CASSLVWTGLQPQHF.